These T cell receptor beta chains were read from a single sample in a study of T cell clonotyping in hematopoietic cell transplantation. Here immunoSEQ multiplex PCR was the method, and the copy in TCRdb shows in-frame clones only, minus some. The sample carries 15,000 to 20,000 clones, 70% to 90% recorded once. The sequencing sample was made of peripheral blood mononuclear cells. All receptors derive from a woman aged 40 to 55 in good health. Some clones in this sample may be carry-over from other donors' samples. Both conserved end residues are part of each CDR3. D genes are given only for firm matches. Clone size is not always given. Where it is, it says once, few, many or a class for expanded clones.

>-|TRBJ2-7|-|TRBV28
TGTGCCAGCAGTTTCGGCACAAACGAGCAGTACTTC
CASSFGTNEQYF
>TRBD1|TRBJ1-4|-|TRBV7-2
TGTGCCAGCAGCGCCCGACAGGGGTGGAATGAAAAACTGTTTTTT
CASSARQGWNEKLFF
>-|TRBJ1-1|-|TRBV4-3
TGCGCCAGCAGCCAAGATGGGTCCCTCCCCGCTTTCTTT
CASSQDGSLPAFF
>-|TRBJ2-7|few|TRBV6-7
TGTGCCAGCAGTTACTCGGAGACTCGCGAACTCGACTACGAGCAGTACTTC
CASSYSETRELDYEQYF
>-|TRBJ2-7|-|TRBV28
TGTGCCACCATGGGACCGGTGAGCTCCTACGAGCAGTACTTC
CATMGPVSSYEQYF
>-|TRBJ1-6|-|TRBV6-5
TGTGCCAGCAGTCCACAGAATTCACCCCTCCACTTT
CASSPQNSPLHF
>TRBD1|TRBJ1-3|-|TRBV7-9
TGTGCCAGCAGCTTCCAGGGGGCAGTCTCTGGAAACACCATATATTTT
CASSFQGAVSGNTIYF
>-|TRBJ1-1|-|TRBV30
TGTGCCTGGAGTGATTATGGCACTGAAGCCTTCTTT
CAWSDYGTEAFF
>-|TRBJ2-3|-|TRBV7-8
TGTGCCAGCAGCTTAGCACCCCGCGGCACAGATACGCAGTATTTT
CASSLAPRGTDTQYF
>-|TRBJ1-5|-|TRBV27
TGTGCCAGCAGTGAACAGGGACCGAGCAATCAGCCCCAGCATTTT
CASSEQGPSNQPQHF
>-|TRBJ1-2|-|TRBV30
TGTGCCTGGACCCGAAGTGGGGTGGGAGCTACGCGTGGCTACACCTTC
CAWTRSGVGATRGYTF
>-|TRBJ1-3|-|TRBV4-1
TGCGCCAGCAGCCACCTAGGGAACCCCGACACCATATATTTT
CASSHLGNPDTIYF
>TRBD1|TRBJ1-2|-|TRBV6-5
TGTGCCAGCAGACCAGGGGGGGGTCCTCGAGGTGGCTACACCTTC
CASRPGGGPRGGYTF
>TRBD1|TRBJ1-3|-|TRBV28
TGTGCCAGCAGTTGGGGACAGCTTGGAAACACCATATATTTT
CASSWGQLGNTIYF
>TRBD1|TRBJ1-1|-|TRBV6-5
TGTGCCAGCATGCCGGACAGGGGGCCCACTGAAGCTTTCTTT
CASMPDRGPTEAFF
>-|TRBJ1-1|-|TRBV20-1
TGCAGTGCGGTGACCGGGTCGGTAGCTTTCTTT
CSAVTGSVAFF
>TRBD1|TRBJ2-2|-|TRBV10-3
TGTGCCATCAGCCAGACAGGGTCGAACACCGGGGAGCTGTTTTTT
CAISQTGSNTGELFF
>-|TRBJ1-1|-|TRBV6-5
TGTGCCAGCAGAAGGGGGGGGTACGGCACTGAAGCTTTCTTT
CASRRGGYGTEAFF
>-|TRBJ1-6|-|TRBV6-6
TGTGCCAGCAGTGCATCGGCCGGTTCACCCCTCCACTTT
CASSASAGSPLHF
>TRBD2|TRBJ2-1|-|TRBV5-1
TGCGCCAGCAGCTTGGGGGGGACTAGCGGGAGTGATGAGCAGTTCTTC
CASSLGGTSGSDEQFF
>TRBD2|TRBJ2-1|-|TRBV7-2
TGTGCCAGCAGCCGGGCCAGCGGGAGGTACAATGAGCAGTTCTTC
CASSRASGRYNEQFF
>-|TRBJ1-1|-|TRBV5-5
TGTGCCAGCATCTATACGAACACTGAAGCTTTCTTT
CASIYTNTEAFF
>-|TRBJ2-1|-|TRBV5-6
TGTGCCAGCAGCCACGGGACCTACAATGAGCAGTTCTTC
CASSHGTYNEQFF
>-|TRBJ1-1|-|TRBV5-6
TGTGCCAGCAGCTTGTGGAGGGCGGGAACTGAAGCTTTCTTT
CASSLWRAGTEAFF
>-|TRBJ2-7|-|TRBV6-5
TGTGCCAGCAGTACCCAGCGCGAGCAGTACTTC
CASSTQREQYF
>TRBD1|TRBJ1-1|-|TRBV30
TGTGCCTGGACCATCAGGGGGCCGGACACTGAAGCTTTCTTT
CAWTIRGPDTEAFF
>-|TRBJ1-5|-|TRBV30
TGTGCCTGGAGTGCCCGGGACGGCCGCAATCAGCCCCAGCATTTT
CAWSARDGRNQPQHF
>-|TRBJ2-5|-|TRBV20-1
TGCAGTGCGCCGACAAGCGGGACCCAGTACTTC
CSAPTSGTQYF
>-|TRBJ2-4|-|TRBV11-2
TGTGCCAGCGCCTCCCAGGTGGAAAACATTCAGTACTTC
CASASQVENIQYF
>TRBD2|TRBJ2-7|-|TRBV11-3
TGTGCCAGCAGCCCCGCGCCGGGCGGGAGCTACGAGCAGTACTTC
CASSPAPGGSYEQYF
>-|TRBJ2-7|-|TRBV7-9
TGTGCCAGCAGCTTAGCCGGGGCAGAAGTAATGGAGCAGTACTTC
CASSLAGAEVMEQYF
>TRBD2|TRBJ2-7|-|TRBV29-1
TGCAGCGTTGATCTAGCGGGGACCTACGAGCAGTACTTC
CSVDLAGTYEQYF
>TRBD2|TRBJ2-3|-|TRBV27
TGTGCCAGCAGTTCCCGACTAGCGGGAGGTATGAGCACAGATACGCAGTATTTT
CASSSRLAGGMSTDTQYF
>TRBD1|TRBJ2-5|once|TRBV5-1
TGCGCCAGCAGCTTCGACAGGGGTCGGGAGCAGTACTTC
CASSFDRGREQYF
>TRBD2|TRBJ2-7|-|TRBV27
TGTGCCAGCAGTTTATCTAGCGGGAGCTACGAGCAGTACTTC
CASSLSSGSYEQYF
>TRBD1|TRBJ1-5|-|TRBV4-2
TGTGCCAGCAGCCAAGATCGGTTAGGGGGCTATCAGCCCCAGCATTTT
CASSQDRLGGYQPQHF
>-|TRBJ1-2|few|TRBV15
TGTGCCACCAGCAGAGATCGTGGCAGCTCCAACTATGGCTACACCTTC
CATSRDRGSSNYGYTF
>-|TRBJ2-6|-|TRBV30
TGTGCCTGGAGAAGTAGGGGCCTCATCACTGGGGCCAACGTCCTGACTTTC
CAWRSRGLITGANVLTF
>TRBD2|TRBJ2-1|-|TRBV7-2
TGTGCCAGCAGCCTGAATTTAGGGAGCGGGAGGGGGAATGAGCAGTTCTTC
CASSLNLGSGRGNEQFF
>-|TRBJ2-5|few|TRBV6-5
TGTGCCAGCAGTTACGTCCGGGGGCGCGGGGAGACCCAGTACTTC
CASSYVRGRGETQYF
>-|TRBJ2-7|-|TRBV13
TGTGCCAGCAGCTTAGGCCCCGAGCAGTACTTC
CASSLGPEQYF
>TRBD1|TRBJ1-2|few|TRBV5-4
TGTGCCAGCAGCCAGACAGGGAACTATGGCTACACCTTC
CASSQTGNYGYTF
>-|TRBJ1-2|once|TRBV25-1
TGTGCCAGCAGTGAATCGGTTGGGGGGCGGATTAATGGCTACACCTTC
CASSESVGGRINGYTF
>TRBD2|TRBJ2-7|-|TRBV5-6
TGTGCCAGCAGCCGTCTAGCGGGAGGCACCTACGAGCAGTACTTC
CASSRLAGGTYEQYF
>-|TRBJ2-2|-|TRBV9
TGTGCCAGCAGCCTGAGCACCGGGGAGCTGTTTTTT
CASSLSTGELFF
>-|TRBJ1-1|-|TRBV25-1
TGTGCCAGCAGTGAATGGGACATGAACACTGAAGCTTTCTTT
CASSEWDMNTEAFF
>TRBD2|TRBJ2-5|-|TRBV4-2
TGTGCCAGCAGCCAAGCTCTAGCGGGGTTACAAGAGACCCAGTACTTC
CASSQALAGLQETQYF
>TRBD1|TRBJ2-7|-|TRBV11-3
TGTGCCAGCAGCACAGGGGGAAGTGGGACCTACGAGCAGTACTTC
CASSTGGSGTYEQYF
>-|TRBJ2-7|-|TRBV10-3
TGTGCCATCACGCCCCATGGGCTGGCCGAGCAGTACTTC
CAITPHGLAEQYF
>-|TRBJ2-3|-|TRBV4-2
TGTGCCAGCAGTCTCCGACTGATAACTAGCACAGATACGCAGTATTTT
CASSLRLITSTDTQYF
>TRBD1|TRBJ1-5|few|TRBV6-5
TGTGCCAGCAGTCAGGACAGGTCGTATCAGCCCCAGCATTTT
CASSQDRSYQPQHF
>-|TRBJ1-5|-|TRBV5-1
TGCGCCAGCAGCGAGGGGACCCTCGTTGGACAGCCCCAGCATTTT
CASSEGTLVGQPQHF